This T cell receptor (beta chain) was recovered during a study of quantifying T cell responses using KT2 cells. Study overall: TCR alpha and beta constant-region primers primed reverse transcription of RNA.

Germline V lookup: CDR1 ENHRY, CDR2 SYGVKD. The length of the CDR3 is 15 residues. Trimming left V 5 bases short and J 4 bases short, with 17 bases between. The study, taken as a whole, reports: Detection of KT2 sequences held at the lowest tested level, about one cell per 100,000 PBMC. The number of KT2 alpha and beta sequences was a linear function of input KT2 cells.

The cDNA 3' end received a ligated oligonucleotide with a UMI. First-round PCR used four to five cycles and beta primers RC1.1 and RC1.2 covering TRBC1 and TRBC2. TCRdb ran MiXCR on the UMI-ligation and nested PCR reads and lists one entry per CDR3 protein. The sample carries 50,000 to 70,000 distinct CDR3 sequences, roughly 12% recorded once. This clonotype has a count of ten or more. The antigen remains undetermined. This TCR was sampled from a human donor. The sample was PBMCs spiked with cells of the T cell clone KT2. The V and J genes are TRBV10-3 and TRBJ1-1, with a tentative D call TRBD1 (5 bases). The CDR3 reads CAISSQGGGSTEAFF. Here the CDR3 DNA reads TGTGCCATCAGTTCTCAGGGAGGAGGGAGCACTGAAGCTTTCTTT.